The sequence of this TCR beta chain was determined in a study of CD8 T cells in cerebrospinal fluid in Alzheimer's disease. Across the whole study: CSF T cell clonal expansion was assessed by plate-based nested PCR and droplet-based sequencing.

10X single-cell V(D)J and 5' gene-expression libraries profiled CSF cells. From the 10x single-cell sequencing reads, TCRdb lists one entry per CDR3 protein and no DNA. This sample contains roughly 940 distinct CDR3 sequences. Broader study findings: Versus healthy subjects, Alzheimer's patients more often had clones of at least 3%.

Considering frequency, this clonotype is medium-sized (0.01 to 0.1%). Its antigen is as yet unknown. The CDR3 runs to 12 residues. CDR1 and CDR2 from the germline V gene are SNHLY and FYNNEI. Input material: cerebrospinal fluid. This clonotype was sampled from a human donor in good health. This sequence joins TRBV2 and TRBJ2-7; there is no DNA to check the TCRdb D call of TRBD1. CDR3 region: CASSPGGYEQYF. Using reference TRBV2 and TRBJ2-7 for the parts outside the CDR3, the full variable domain is EPEVTQTPSHQVTQMGQEVILRCVPISNHLYFYWYRQILGQKVEFLVSFYNNEISEKSEIFDDQFSVERPDGSNFTLKIRSTKLEDSAMYFCASSPGGYEQYFGPGTRLTVT.